This T cell receptor beta chain was found in a study of T-cell reconstitution after alpha-beta-depleted transplantation in children. Study results and limitations: One year after transplant, T-cell counts and diversity came mostly from newly produced T cells.

The CDR3 is made up of 16 amino acids. Trimming removed 3 bases from V and 1 base from J; junction bases left unmatched: 5. Unique molecular identifiers were built into the TCRbeta library. TCRdb re-analysed the PCR reads in MiXCR, keeping a single row per CDR3 protein. The sample includes about 640,000 distinct CDR3 sequences, approximately 12% of them seen just once. This clonotype was seen a handful of times. Its antigen is not identified. The input for sequencing was PBMCs, mostly from graft donor cells, taken 360 days after TCRalphabeta/CD19-depleted stem cell transplant. This clonotype was obtained from a male patient younger than 18 who had a stem cell transplant for acute myeloid leukemia, so the T cells may come from the graft donor. V is TRBV12-3 or TRBV12-4 and J is TRBJ2-3, with TRBD2 matching 9 bases. The CDR3 region is CASSFRLAGRTDTQYF. The CDR3 bases are TGTGCCAGCAGTTTTAGGCTAGCGGGGCGCACAGATACGCAGTATTTT.